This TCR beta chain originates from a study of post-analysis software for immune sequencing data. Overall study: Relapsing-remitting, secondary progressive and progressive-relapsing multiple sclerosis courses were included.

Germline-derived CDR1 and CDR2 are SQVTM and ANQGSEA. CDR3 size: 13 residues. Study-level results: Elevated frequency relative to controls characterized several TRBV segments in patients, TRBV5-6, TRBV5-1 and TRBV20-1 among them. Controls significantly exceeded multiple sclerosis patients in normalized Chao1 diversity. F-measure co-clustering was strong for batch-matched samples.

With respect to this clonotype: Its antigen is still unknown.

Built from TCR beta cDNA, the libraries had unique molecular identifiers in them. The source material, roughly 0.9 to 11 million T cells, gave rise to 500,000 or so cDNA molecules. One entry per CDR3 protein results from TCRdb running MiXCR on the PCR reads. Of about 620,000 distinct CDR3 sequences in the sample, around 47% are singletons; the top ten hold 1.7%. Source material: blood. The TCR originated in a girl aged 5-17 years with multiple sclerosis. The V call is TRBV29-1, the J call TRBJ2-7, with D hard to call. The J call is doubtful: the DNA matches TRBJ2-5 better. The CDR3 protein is CSVGQASRETQYF. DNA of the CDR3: TGCAGCGTTGGGCAGGCTAGTCGGGAGACCCAGTACTTC.